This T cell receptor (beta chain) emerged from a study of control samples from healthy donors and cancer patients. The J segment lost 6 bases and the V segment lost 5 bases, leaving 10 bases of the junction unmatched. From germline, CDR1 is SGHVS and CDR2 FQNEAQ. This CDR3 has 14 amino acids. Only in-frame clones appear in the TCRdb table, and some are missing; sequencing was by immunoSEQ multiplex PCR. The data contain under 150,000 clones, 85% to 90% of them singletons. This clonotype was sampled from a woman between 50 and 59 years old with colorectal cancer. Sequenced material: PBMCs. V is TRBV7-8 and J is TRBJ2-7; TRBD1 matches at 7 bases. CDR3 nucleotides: TGTGCCAGCAGCATAAGACAGGGACGGGGCGAGCAGTACTTC. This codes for CASSIRQGRGEQYF. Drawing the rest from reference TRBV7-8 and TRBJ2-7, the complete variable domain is GAGVSQSPRYKVAKRGQDVALRCDPISGHVSLFWYQQALGQGPEFLTYFQNEAQLDKSGLPSDRFFAERPEGSVSTLKIQRTQQEDSAVYLCASSIRQGRGEQYFGPGTRLTVT.